This T cell receptor beta chain originates from a study of identical twins. TCRdb called the 5' RACE reads again in MiXCR, with one record for every CDR3 protein. The table shows hundreds of thousands of distinct CDR3 sequences, with roughly 18% occurring only once. This clonotype has a handful of counts. The ends were cut back, 3 bases at V and 1 base at J, with 12 bases in the middle. There are 14 residues in the CDR3. CDR1 DFQATT and CDR2 SNEGSKA come from the germline V gene (reference sequence). This same sample was also part of a study on T cells expressing NK-cell markers.

Sequencing was done on a sample of PBMCs. This clonotype was obtained from a woman in her late teens or twenties in good health. This chain connects TRBV20-1 to TRBJ2-5; D not resolved. CDR3 amino acids: CSASPLQPQETQYF. As DNA, the CDR3 is TGCAGTGCTAGTCCCCTTCAACCCCAAGAGACCCAGTACTTC.